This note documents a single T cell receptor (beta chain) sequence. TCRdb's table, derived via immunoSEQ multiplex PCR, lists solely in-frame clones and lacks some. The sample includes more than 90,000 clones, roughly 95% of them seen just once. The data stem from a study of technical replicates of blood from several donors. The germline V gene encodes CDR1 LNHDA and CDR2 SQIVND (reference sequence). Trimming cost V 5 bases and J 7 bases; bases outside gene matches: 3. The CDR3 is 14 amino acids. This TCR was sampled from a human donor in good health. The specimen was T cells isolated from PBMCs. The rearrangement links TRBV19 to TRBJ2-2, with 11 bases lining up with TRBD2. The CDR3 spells CASSLAGGNGELFF. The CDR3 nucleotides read TGTGCCAGTAGTTTAGCGGGAGGGAACGGGGAGCTGTTTTTT. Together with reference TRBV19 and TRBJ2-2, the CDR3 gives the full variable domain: DGGITQSPKYLFRKEGQNVTLSCEQNLNHDAMYWYRQDPGQGLRLIYYSQIVNDFQKGDIAEGYSVSREKKESFPLTVTSAQKNPTAFYLCASSLAGGNGELFFGEGSRLTVL.